This TCR beta chain was retrieved from a study of T cell responses to AZD1222 COVID-19 vaccine. General study results and limits: Across the whole spike, CD4 TCRs peaked at regions 160-218 and 743-854. Most donors were white British, females outnumbered males, and clonal diversity was possibly underestimated.

The J segment lost 14 bases and the V segment lost 2 bases, leaving 5 bases of the junction unmatched. The CDR3 spans 11 residues. As concerns this clone: Its antigen is unidentified.

Repertoires were generated with immunoSEQ multiplex PCR, while TCRdb's copy carries only in-frame clones and drops some. The table records approximately 170,000 clones, 92% of them present only once. The specimen was peripheral blood, collected 28 days after the second AZD1222 dose. The sequence derives from an adult who received the AZD1222 COVID-19 vaccine. The chain has TRBV12-3 or TRBV12-4 and TRBJ1-2, with TRBD1 identical over 7 bases. The CDR3 region has the DNA TGTGCCAGCAGTTTAATAGGGGGCCTGACCTTC. It specifies CASSLIGGLTF.